The 8 T cell receptor beta chains reported below all come from one sample, sequenced in a study of cytomegalovirus exposure and HLA in healthy donors. 13 Jbeta primers and 60 Vbeta primers were used for the PCR. Measured with immunoSEQ multiplex PCR; TCRdb has only the in-frame clones, and not every one. The sample consists of 150,000 or so clones, around 73% of them appearing once. Sequences were obtained from PBMCs. The receptors were gathered from a female donor in good health and CMV-seronegative.

V gene TRBV4-1 combines with J gene TRBJ2-7; TRBD1 aligns across 10 bases. The CDR3 is 15 residues long. V lost 1 base, J lost 6 bases, and 6 bases stayed unmatched. Germline CDR1 MGHRA, CDR2 YSYEKL. This CDR3 is CASSQAGTGEREQYF. DNA for the CDR3: TGCGCCAGCAGCCAAGCCGGGACAGGGGAACGCGAGCAGTACTTC.

V and J are TRBV4-3 and TRBJ2-7; D might be TRBD1 (7 bases). The CDR3 spans 16 residues. Germline CDR1 LGHNA, CDR2 YSLEER. V was pared by 1 base and J by 3 bases, with 16 bases between. This CDR3 reads CASSQGGGQGGYEQYF. CDR3 nucleotides: TGCGCCAGCAGCCAAGGAGGGGGGCAGGGGGGCTACGAGCAGTACTTC.

The J gene is TRBJ2-3, the V gene TRBV9; 10 bases align to TRBD2. CDR3 length: 16 amino acids. Looked up from germline, CDR1 is SGDLS and CDR2 is YYNGEE. The V gene end was trimmed by 0 bases and the J gene end by 4 bases; junction bases not matched to a gene: 5. CDR3 sequence: CASSVDLAGGADTQYF. The CDR3 nucleotides read TGTGCCAGCAGCGTAGACTTAGCGGGAGGAGCAGATACGCAGTATTTT.

With respect to this clone: One end of the junction varies from germline; a read error may be responsible. The V gene is TRBV28, the J gene TRBJ2-1, with 16 positions matching TRBD2. The CDR3 runs to 14 residues. The germline V gene has CDR1 MDHEN and CDR2 SYDVKM. The DNA for the CDR3 is TGTGCCAGCAGGGGGACTAGCGGGAGGGTTGAGGAGTTCTTC. Amino acid sequence: CASRGTSGRVEEFF.

This sequence joins TRBV15 and TRBJ1-5; D is perhaps TRBD1 (5 bases). CDR1 and CDR2 from the germline V gene are LNHNV and YYDKDF (reference sequence). CDR3 length: 15 residues. The V gene lost 0 bases and the J gene lost 3 bases, with 9 bases spanning the gap. The CDR3 region is CATSREQEINQPQHF. The CDR3 DNA reads TGTGCCACCAGCAGAGAACAGGAAATCAATCAGCCCCAGCATTTT. Supplemented by reference TRBV15 and TRBJ1-5, the full variable domain reads DAMVIQNPRYQVTQFGKPVTLSCSQTLNHNVMYWYQQKSSQAPKLLFHYYDKDFNNEADTPDNFQSRRPNTSFCFLDIRSPGLGDTAMYLCATSREQEINQPQHFGDGTRLSIL.

This clone was picked up a small number of times. The chain recombines TRBV23-1 with TRBJ1-5; 7 bases match TRBD1. TRBV23-1 belongs to the ORF category, with a function that is uncertain. This CDR3 is built from 15 residues. V shed 6 bases and J 2 bases; nucleotides not matched to a gene: 7. CDR3 in amino acids: CASSPTGFRNQPQHF. In nucleotides, the CDR3 is TGCGCCAGCAGCCCGACAGGGTTCCGCAATCAGCCCCAGCATTTT.

The rearrangement links TRBV2 to TRBJ1-5, with 9 bases that match TRBD1. The germline gives CDR1 SNHLY, CDR2 FYNNEI. V was clipped by 7 bases and J by 1 base; unmatched bases: 11. This CDR3 region has 17 residues. As DNA, the CDR3 is TGTGCCAGCAACGTACAGGGGGCGCGAGGAAGCAATCAGCCCCAGCATTTT. Its translation is CASNVQGARGSNQPQHF.

The genes are TRBV19 and TRBJ2-1; no reliable D call. This CDR3 region has 13 residues. In germline, CDR1 is LNHDA, CDR2 SQIVND (reference sequence). Trimming cost V 5 bases and J 5 bases, with 10 bases left between them. The CDR3 DNA reads as TGTGCCAGTAGTCAAACTCGGGACAATGAGCAGTTCTTC. It yields the protein CASSQTRDNEQFF. Variable domain in full (rest from reference TRBV19 and TRBJ2-1): DGGITQSPKYLFRKEGQNVTLSCEQNLNHDAMYWYRQDPGQGLRLIYYSQIVNDFQKGDIAEGYSVSREKKESFPLTVTSAQKNPTAFYLCASSQTRDNEQFFGPGTRLTVL.